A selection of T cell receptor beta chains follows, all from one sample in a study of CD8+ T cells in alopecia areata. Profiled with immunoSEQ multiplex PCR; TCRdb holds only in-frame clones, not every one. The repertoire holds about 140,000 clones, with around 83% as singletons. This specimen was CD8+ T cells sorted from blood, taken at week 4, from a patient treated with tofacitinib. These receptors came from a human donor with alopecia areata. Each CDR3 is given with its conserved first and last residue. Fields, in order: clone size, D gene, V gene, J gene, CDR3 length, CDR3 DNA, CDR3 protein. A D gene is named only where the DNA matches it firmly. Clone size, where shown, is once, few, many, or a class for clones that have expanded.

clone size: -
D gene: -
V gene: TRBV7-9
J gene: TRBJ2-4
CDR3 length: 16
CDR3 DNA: TGTGCCAGCAGCTTAGGGCAGGGTAACCTTAAGGATTTTCAGTACTTC
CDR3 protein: CASSLGQGNLKDFQYF

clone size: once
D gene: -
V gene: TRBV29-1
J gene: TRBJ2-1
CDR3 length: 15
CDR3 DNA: TGCAGCGTTGAAGGGAGGAGGGGGACACACAATGAGCAGTTCTTC
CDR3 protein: CSVEGRRGTHNEQFF

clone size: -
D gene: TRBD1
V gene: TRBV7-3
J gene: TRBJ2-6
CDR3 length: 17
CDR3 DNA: TGTGCCAGCAGCGACCAGGGACAGTTCTCTGGGGCCAACGTCCTGACTTTC
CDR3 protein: CASSDQGQFSGANVLTF

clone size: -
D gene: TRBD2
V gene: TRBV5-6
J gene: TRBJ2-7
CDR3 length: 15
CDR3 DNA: TGTGCCAGCAGCTCCGGGACTAGCCCTTCCTACGAGCAGTACTTC
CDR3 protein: CASSSGTSPSYEQYF

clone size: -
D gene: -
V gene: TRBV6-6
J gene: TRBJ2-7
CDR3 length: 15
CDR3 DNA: TGTGCCAGCAGTTACATAGGAGGGGGCGCGGACGAGCAGTACTTC
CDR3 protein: CASSYIGGGADEQYF

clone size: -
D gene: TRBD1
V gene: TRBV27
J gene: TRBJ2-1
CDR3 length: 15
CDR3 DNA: TGTGCCAGCAGTTCCCCCTTGGGACAGGGCCATGAGCAGTTCTTC
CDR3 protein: CASSSPLGQGHEQFF

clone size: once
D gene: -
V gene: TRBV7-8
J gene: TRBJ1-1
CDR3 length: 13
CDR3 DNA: TGTGCCAGCAGCTTTCGCCCGGGGGGTGAAGCTTTCTTT
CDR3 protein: CASSFRPGGEAFF

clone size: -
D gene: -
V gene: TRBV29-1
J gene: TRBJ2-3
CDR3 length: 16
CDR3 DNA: TGCAGCGTTGAGGGGGTAGCCTCCTCCTACACAGATACGCAGTATTTT
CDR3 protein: CSVEGVASSYTDTQYF

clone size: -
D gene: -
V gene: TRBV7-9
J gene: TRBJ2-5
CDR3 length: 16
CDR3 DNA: TGTGCCAGCAGCTCATCCCTGGGACTTCACCAAGAGACCCAGTACTTC
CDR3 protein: CASSSSLGLHQETQYF

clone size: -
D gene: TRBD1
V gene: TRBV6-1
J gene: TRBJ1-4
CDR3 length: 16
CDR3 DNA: TGTGCCAGCAGTGAAGCTCAACAGGGGGTAAATGAAAAACTGTTTTTT
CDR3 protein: CASSEAQQGVNEKLFF

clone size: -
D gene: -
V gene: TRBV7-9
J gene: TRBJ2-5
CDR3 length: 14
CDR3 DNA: TGTGCCAGCAGCTTAGCCCGGGGTGGAGAGACCCAGTACTTC
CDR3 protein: CASSLARGGETQYF

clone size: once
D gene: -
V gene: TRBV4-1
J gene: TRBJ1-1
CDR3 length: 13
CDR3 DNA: TGCGCCAGCAGCCTTGCGATGGGAACTGAAGCTTTCTTT
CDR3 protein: CASSLAMGTEAFF

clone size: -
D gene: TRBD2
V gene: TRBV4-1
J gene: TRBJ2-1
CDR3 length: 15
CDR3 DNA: TGCGCCAGCAGCCACCGGGACTATACCTACAATGAGCAGTTCTTC
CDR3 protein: CASSHRDYTYNEQFF

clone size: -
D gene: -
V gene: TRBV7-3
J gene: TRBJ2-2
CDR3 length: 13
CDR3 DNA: TGTGCCAGCAGCTCGGTCGGGACCGGGGAGCTGTTTTTT
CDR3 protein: CASSSVGTGELFF

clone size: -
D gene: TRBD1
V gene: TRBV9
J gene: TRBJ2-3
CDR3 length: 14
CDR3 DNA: TGTGCCAGCAGCGTGGGACAGGGAGCAGATACGCAGTATTTT
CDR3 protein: CASSVGQGADTQYF

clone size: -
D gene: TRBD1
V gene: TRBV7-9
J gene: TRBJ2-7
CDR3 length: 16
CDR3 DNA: TGTGCCAGCAGCTTAGTAGGGGGAGACAGGGCCTACGAGCAGTACTTC
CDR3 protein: CASSLVGGDRAYEQYF

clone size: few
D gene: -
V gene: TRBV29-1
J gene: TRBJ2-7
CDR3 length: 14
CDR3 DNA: TGCAGCGCCGCCCCGGGAGAGAGGGGCCACGAGCAGTACTTC
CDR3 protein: CSAAPGERGHEQYF

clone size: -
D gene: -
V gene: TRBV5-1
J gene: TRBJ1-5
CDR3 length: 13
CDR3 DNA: TGCGCCAGCAGCCCCGAGGGGGATCAGCCCCAGCATTTT
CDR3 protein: CASSPEGDQPQHF

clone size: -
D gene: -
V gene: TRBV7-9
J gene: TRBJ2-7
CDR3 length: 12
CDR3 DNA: TGTGCCAGCAGCTTAGGAAGCGGACCACAGTACTTC
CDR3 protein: CASSLGSGPQYF

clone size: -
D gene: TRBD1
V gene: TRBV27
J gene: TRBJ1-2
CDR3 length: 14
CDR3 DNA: TGTGCCAGCAGTTTGACAGGGGCTAACTATGGCTACACCTTC
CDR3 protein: CASSLTGANYGYTF

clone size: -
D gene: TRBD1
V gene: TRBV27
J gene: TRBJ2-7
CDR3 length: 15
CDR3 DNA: TGTGCCAGCAGCGTAGCCGGGACAGGGGATTTCGAGCAGTACTTC
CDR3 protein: CASSVAGTGDFEQYF

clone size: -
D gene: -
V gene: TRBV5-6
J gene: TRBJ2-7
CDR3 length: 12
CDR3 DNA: TGTGCCAGCAGCCCGGGGTCCTACGAGCAGTACTTC
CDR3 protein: CASSPGSYEQYF

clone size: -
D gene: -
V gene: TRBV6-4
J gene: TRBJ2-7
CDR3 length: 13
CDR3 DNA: TGTGCCAGCAGTGAGGGCAGATCCTACGAGCAGTACTTC
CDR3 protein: CASSEGRSYEQYF

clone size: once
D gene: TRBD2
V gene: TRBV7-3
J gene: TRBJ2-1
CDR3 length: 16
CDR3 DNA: TGTGCCAGCAGCTTCTCGGGACTAGCGGGAGACAATGAGCAGTTCTTC
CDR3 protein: CASSFSGLAGDNEQFF

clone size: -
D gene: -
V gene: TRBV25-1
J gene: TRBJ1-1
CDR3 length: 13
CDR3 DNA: TGTGCCAGCAGTGAAGGCCCCGGCACTGAAGCTTTCTTT
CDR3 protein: CASSEGPGTEAFF

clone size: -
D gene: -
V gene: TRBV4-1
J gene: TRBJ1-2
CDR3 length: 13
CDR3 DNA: TGCGCCAGCAGCCAAGTACTGCCAGACGCAGGCACCTTC
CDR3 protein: CASSQVLPDAGTF